This TCR beta chain was captured in a study of control samples from healthy donors and cancer patients. Germline V lookup: CDR1 SGHVS, CDR2 FQNEAQ. V lost 2 bases to trimming and J lost 2 bases, with 10 bases between them. CDR3 size: 14 residues. Only in-frame clones appear in the TCRdb table, and some are missing; sequencing was by immunoSEQ multiplex PCR. The sample records more than 150,000 clones, roughly 91% being singletons. The V and J genes are TRBV7-8 and TRBJ2-7; perhaps TRBD1 as D (5 bases). Sequenced: blood. This TCR came from a man younger than 35 in good health. The CDR3 spells CASSLSPGTYEQYF. In DNA, the CDR3 is TGTGCCAGCAGCTTATCACCAGGGACCTACGAGCAGTACTTC.